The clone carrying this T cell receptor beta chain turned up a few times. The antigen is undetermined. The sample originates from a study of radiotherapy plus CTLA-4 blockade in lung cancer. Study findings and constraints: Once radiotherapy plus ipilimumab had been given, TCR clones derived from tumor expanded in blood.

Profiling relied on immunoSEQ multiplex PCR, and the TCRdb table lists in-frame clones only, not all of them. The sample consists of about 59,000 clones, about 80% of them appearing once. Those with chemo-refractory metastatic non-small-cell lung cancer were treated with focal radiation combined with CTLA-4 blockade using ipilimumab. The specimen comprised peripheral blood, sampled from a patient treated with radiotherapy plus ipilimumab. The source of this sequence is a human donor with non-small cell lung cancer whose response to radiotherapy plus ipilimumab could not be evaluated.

This chain's CDR3 is CASSFAARAYGYTF. CDR3 nucleotides: TGTGCCAGCAGTTTTGCGGCCAGGGCCTATGGCTACACCTTC. The chain has TRBV28 and TRBJ1-2; tentatively, D is TRBD1 (5 bases). The CDR3 spans 14 residues. V dropped 3 bases and J dropped 4 bases, with 12 bases sitting between them. Per the germline V gene, CDR1 is MDHEN and CDR2 is SYDVKM.